Listed below are T cell receptor beta chains from one sample, sequenced in a study of OX40 agonist ivuxolimab in advanced cancers. Repertoires were generated with immunoSEQ multiplex PCR, while TCRdb's copy carries only in-frame clones and drops some. The repertoire has 55,000 to 65,000 clones, less than 85% of them found once; the top ten carry around 3.8%. Source: CD4+ or CD8+ T cells sorted from blood, taken in a trial of the OX40 agonist ivuxolimab. These TCRs come from an adult with an advanced solid tumor such as melanoma, head and neck, liver or kidney cancer. CDR3s include the opening cysteine and the closing phenylalanine or tryptophan. The order of the fields is clone size, D gene, V gene, CDR3 length, J gene, CDR3 DNA, CDR3 protein. A D gene is named only where the DNA matches it firmly. Where a row states a size, it is once, few, many or the class of an expanded clone; other rows omit it.

abundance: NA
d_gene: NA
v_gene: TRBV30
len: 14
j_gene: TRBJ1-1
CDR3nt: TGTGCCTGGACCGTCAGGACCGTGAACACTGAAGCTTTCTTT
CDR3aa: CAWTVRTVNTEAFF

abundance: NA
d_gene: TRBD2
v_gene: TRBV6-5
len: 15
j_gene: TRBJ2-7
CDR3nt: TGTGCCAGCAGTTACTCCCTAGCGGGAACCTACGAGCAGTACTTC
CDR3aa: CASSYSLAGTYEQYF

abundance: NA
d_gene: NA
v_gene: TRBV7-3
len: 15
j_gene: TRBJ1-5
CDR3nt: TGTGCCAGCAGCTTACCCGGGGGCAGCAATCAGCCCCAGCATTTT
CDR3aa: CASSLPGGSNQPQHF

abundance: NA
d_gene: TRBD2
v_gene: TRBV9
len: 15
j_gene: TRBJ2-2
CDR3nt: TGTGCCAGCAGCGTACTAGCGGATAACACCGGGGAGCTGTTTTTT
CDR3aa: CASSVLADNTGELFF

abundance: NA
d_gene: TRBD1
v_gene: TRBV27
len: 17
j_gene: TRBJ2-1
CDR3nt: TGTGCCAGCAGCTTAATAGGGCAGGGGAAGGGGGCCAATGAGCAGTTCTTC
CDR3aa: CASSLIGQGKGANEQFF

abundance: once
d_gene: NA
v_gene: TRBV28
len: 12
j_gene: TRBJ2-3
CDR3nt: TGTGCCAGCAGTTTGGGTCTTAATACGCAGTATTTT
CDR3aa: CASSLGLNTQYF

abundance: NA
d_gene: TRBD1
v_gene: TRBV7-9
len: 18
j_gene: TRBJ1-4
CDR3nt: TGTGCCAGCAGCCGCGGGACAGGGGGCGCAGGGATTAATGAAAAACTGTTTTTT
CDR3aa: CASSRGTGGAGINEKLFF

abundance: NA
d_gene: TRBD2
v_gene: TRBV7-9
len: 15
j_gene: TRBJ2-1
CDR3nt: TGTGCCAGCAGCTTAGTTGGGACTAGCGTCAATGAGCAGTTCTTC
CDR3aa: CASSLVGTSVNEQFF

abundance: NA
d_gene: TRBD1
v_gene: TRBV5-1
len: 15
j_gene: TRBJ2-1
CDR3nt: TGCGCCAGCAGCTTGGTGGCAGGGGGATTCAATGAGCAGTTCTTC
CDR3aa: CASSLVAGGFNEQFF

abundance: NA
d_gene: NA
v_gene: TRBV6-1
len: 10
j_gene: TRBJ1-2
CDR3nt: TGTGCCAGCAGTTTTAGTGGCTACACCTTC
CDR3aa: CASSFSGYTF

abundance: NA
d_gene: NA
v_gene: TRBV28
len: 13
j_gene: TRBJ2-7
CDR3nt: TGTGCCAGCAGTCCCCCACCCGCCTACGAGCAGTACTTC
CDR3aa: CASSPPPAYEQYF

abundance: NA
d_gene: NA
v_gene: TRBV11-2
len: 15
j_gene: TRBJ1-3
CDR3nt: TGTGCCAGCAGCTTGGGGCTAAGCTCTGGAAACACCATATATTTT
CDR3aa: CASSLGLSSGNTIYF

abundance: NA
d_gene: TRBD2
v_gene: TRBV2
len: 16
j_gene: TRBJ2-2
CDR3nt: TGTGCCAGCAGTATAGCGGGAGTCGCTAGCACCGGGGAGCTGTTTTTT
CDR3aa: CASSIAGVASTGELFF

abundance: NA
d_gene: NA
v_gene: TRBV19
len: 14
j_gene: TRBJ2-2
CDR3nt: TGTGCCAGTAGTAGGGGAGCAAACACCGGGGAGCTGTTTTTT
CDR3aa: CASSRGANTGELFF

abundance: once
d_gene: TRBD2
v_gene: TRBV6-5
len: 16
j_gene: TRBJ2-7
CDR3nt: TGTGCCAGCAGTTACTCCGGGGGTAGCGGGACCTACGAGCAGTACTTC
CDR3aa: CASSYSGGSGTYEQYF

abundance: once
d_gene: NA
v_gene: TRBV7-3
len: 14
j_gene: TRBJ2-3
CDR3nt: TGTGCCAGCAGCTCCGGGTCTAACACAGATACGCAGTATTTT
CDR3aa: CASSSGSNTDTQYF

abundance: NA
d_gene: TRBD1
v_gene: TRBV6-1
len: 14
j_gene: TRBJ1-5
CDR3nt: TGTGCCAGCCGAACAGGGGGTAGCAATCAGCCCCAGCATTTT
CDR3aa: CASRTGGSNQPQHF

abundance: NA
d_gene: NA
v_gene: TRBV5-6
len: 15
j_gene: TRBJ1-5
CDR3nt: TGTGCCAGCAGCTTGGGCGGAGTGGGCAATCAGCCCCAGCATTTT
CDR3aa: CASSLGGVGNQPQHF

abundance: NA
d_gene: NA
v_gene: TRBV4-1
len: 14
j_gene: TRBJ2-7
CDR3nt: TGCGCCAGCAGCCAAGTTGGGGAAACCTACGAGCAGTACTTC
CDR3aa: CASSQVGETYEQYF

abundance: once
d_gene: NA
v_gene: TRBV18
len: 15
j_gene: TRBJ1-1
CDR3nt: TGTGCCAGCTCACCTTACCGGGACATGAACACTGAAGCTTTCTTT
CDR3aa: CASSPYRDMNTEAFF

abundance: NA
d_gene: TRBD2
v_gene: TRBV2
len: 15
j_gene: TRBJ2-1
CDR3nt: TGTGCCAGCACCGAGGGACTAGCGGAGATCGATGAGCAGTTCTTC
CDR3aa: CASTEGLAEIDEQFF

abundance: NA
d_gene: TRBD1
v_gene: TRBV28
len: 14
j_gene: TRBJ2-7
CDR3nt: TGTGCCAGCAGTTCCCCGGACAGGGGGCGGGAGCAGTACTTC
CDR3aa: CASSSPDRGREQYF

abundance: once
d_gene: NA
v_gene: TRBV27
len: 16
j_gene: TRBJ2-1
CDR3nt: TGTGCCAGCAGTTTAAGGACAGGGAGGGAGACCAATGAGCAGTTCTTC
CDR3aa: CASSLRTGRETNEQFF

abundance: NA
d_gene: NA
v_gene: TRBV29-1
len: 13
j_gene: TRBJ1-6
CDR3nt: TGCAGCGTTGCGGTGGATCCCAATTCACCCCTCCACTTT
CDR3aa: CSVAVDPNSPLHF

abundance: NA
d_gene: NA
v_gene: TRBV7-2
len: 15
j_gene: TRBJ1-3
CDR3nt: TGTGCCAGCAGCTTAGCGGGGGGCTCTGGAAACACCATATATTTT
CDR3aa: CASSLAGGSGNTIYF